This T cell receptor (beta chain) was observed in a study of CD8 T cells in Susac syndrome. Study-wide points: The relatively small number of individuals in the TCR sequencing and HLA analysis was acknowledged by the study.

Points on this clonotype: The antigen is not known.

High-throughput TCR beta sequencing covered peripheral CD8+ and CD4+ T cells. The germline V gene has CDR1 LGHDT and CDR2 YNNKEL (reference sequence). V gave up 4 bases and J gave up 0 bases, with 11 bases separating them. The CDR3 has 15 residues. Random hexamers were used to reverse transcribe the RNA input (0.5 to 1 ug). TCRdb passed the immunoSEQ multiplex PCR reads through MiXCR, listing each CDR3 protein once. The sample includes roughly 200,000 distinct CDR3 sequences, approximately 95% of them seen just once. The clonotype comes from a human donor with multiple sclerosis. The chain uses TRBV3-1 and TRBJ2-3; D remains unclear. Sample: CD8+ T cells from PBMCs. The CDR3 DNA reads TGTGCCAGCAGCCCCGAGGACCGTAGCACAGATACGCAGTATTTT. Residues: CASSPEDRSTDTQYF.